This T cell receptor (beta chain) was identified in a study of T-cell reconstitution after alpha-beta-depleted transplantation in children. Study-level results: About two months after transplant, alpha-beta T cells reportedly came from several hundred expanded graft clones. Surviving recipient cells, namely T cells and thymic progenitors, were the source of high day-60 TCRbeta diversity in some patients. A year had passed since transplant, and T-cell counts and diversity by then came mostly from newly produced T cells.

Preparation of the TCRbeta library used unique molecular identifiers. TCRdb re-called the PCR reads through MiXCR, storing one row per CDR3 protein. The sample comprises fewer than 550,000 distinct CDR3 sequences, roughly 10% of which are singletons, and about 14% rests with the top ten. The ends lost 11 bases at V and 4 bases at J; junction bases unmatched: 12. Germline V gene data show CDR1 as LNHNV and CDR2 as YYDKDF (reference sequence). The CDR3 totals 15 residues. Concerning this clonotype itself: Its antigen is unknown.

The clonotype comes from a female patient aged 2-15 years who had a stem cell transplant for aplastic anemia, so the T cells may come from the graft donor. The chain couples TRBV15 to TRBJ1-5; 9 nucleotides align to TRBD1. This specimen was PBMCs, mostly from graft donor cells, taken 180 days after TCRalphabeta/CD19-depleted stem cell transplant. The CDR3 nucleotides are TGTGCCGTTCGACAGGGGGGAGCAGGAAATCAGCCCCAGCATTTT. Protein sequence: CAVRQGGAGNQPQHF.